These 9 T cell receptor beta chains share one sample of origin, sequenced in a study of shared T cell receptors in the human thymus. TCRdb's table, derived via immunoSEQ multiplex PCR, lists solely in-frame clones and lacks some. The sample yields 540,000 or so clones, approximately 80% seen once. Another study also made use of these data, one on human thymus T cells.

The sequencing input was thymocytes. The receptors originated from a boy in the first two years of life with a congenital heart defect.

V and J are TRBV4-1 and TRBJ1-5; the match to TRBD1 covers 7 bases. The CDR3 runs to 13 residues. Per germline, CDR1 MGHRA and CDR2 YSYEKL. V shed 0 bases, J shed 14 bases, and the junction held 7 bases outside the gene matches. CDR3 nucleotides: TGCGCCAGCAGCCAAGATAAACAGGGGAGTAAGCATTTT. Protein: CASSQDKQGSKHF.

The chain carries TRBV15 and TRBJ1-6; 7 bases agree with TRBD1. V lost 1 base and J lost 4; bases outside the gene matches: 10. The CDR3 contains 18 residues. Germline V gene lookup returns CDR1 LNHNV and CDR2 YYDKDF (reference sequence). CDR3 sequence (DNA): TGTGCCACCAGCAGAGCGCCCCCGACAGGGCTTTATAATTCACCCCTCCACTTT. This sequence encodes CATSRAPPTGLYNSPLHF.

J is TRBJ2-6 and V is TRBV6-1; maybe TRBD2 (6 bases). There are 18 residues in the CDR3. V gave up 1 base and J gave up 0 bases, with 13 bases separating them. Germline CDR1 reads MNHNS; CDR2 reads SASEGT. CDR3 nucleotide sequence: TGTGCCAGCAGTGAAGACCAGGCGGGAAGCTCTGGGGCCAACGTCCTGACTTTC. This codes for CASSEDQAGSSGANVLTF.

The chain joins TRBV29-1 to TRBJ2-1, with D perhaps matching TRBD2 (6 bases). The CDR3 runs to 14 residues. V shed 8 bases and J shed 4 bases, with 18 bases lying between them. CDR1 is SQVTM, CDR2 ANQGSEA, per germline. CDR3: CSPRELSEYNEQFF. The CDR3 DNA is TGCAGCCCCCGGGAGTTGTCGGAATACAATGAGCAGTTCTTC.

The rearrangement uses TRBV27 and TRBJ1-5; TRBD1 matches at 7 bases. The CDR3 has 15 amino acids. Germline values: CDR1 MNHEY, CDR2 SMNVEV (reference sequence). Losses at the gene ends were 6 bases for V and 1 base for J; bases not matched to a gene: 6. Here the CDR3 reads CASRHLQGSNQPQHF. In DNA, the CDR3 is TGTGCCAGCAGGCACCTACAGGGGAGCAATCAGCCCCAGCATTTT.

The V gene is TRBV14, the J gene TRBJ2-5; D perhaps matches TRBD2 (5 bases). This CDR3 is 12 amino acids long. Germline V gives CDR1 SGHDN, CDR2 FVKESK. Trimming left V 4 bases short and J 2 bases short, with 5 bases between. This CDR3 reads CASSRRQETQYF. CDR3 bases: TGTGCCAGCAGCCGGAGGCAAGAGACCCAGTACTTC.

V is TRBV9 and J is TRBJ2-1; TRBD2 aligns across 13 bases. The junction had 6 bases not matched to a gene; V was cut back by 4 bases and J by 8 bases. The CDR3 extends over 15 amino acids. Germline CDR1 SGDLS, CDR2 YYNGEE. The chain's CDR3 is CASSTGLAGSYEQFF. The CDR3 DNA reads as TGTGCCAGCAGCACGGGACTAGCGGGATCTTATGAGCAGTTCTTC.

V gene TRBV7-3 combines with J gene TRBJ2-7; 8 bases line up with TRBD2. Germline values: CDR1 SGHTA, CDR2 FQGTGA. The CDR3 covers 14 residues. With V trimmed by 5 bases and J by 5 bases, 8 bases remained unmatched. In DNA, the CDR3 is TGTGCCAGCAGCCCAAAACGGGAGGGGGACGAGCAGTACTTC. Translation gives CASSPKREGDEQYF.

The V and J genes are TRBV9 and TRBJ2-6, with unresolved D. The CDR3 extends over 18 amino acids. Germline CDR1 and CDR2: SGDLS and YYNGEE. Trimming stripped 1 base from V and 0 bases from J, with 14 bases between. The CDR3 spells CASSVCSRLSSGANVLTF. The CDR3 DNA follows: TGTGCCAGCAGCGTATGTAGTAGACTTAGCTCTGGGGCCAACGTCCTGACTTTC.